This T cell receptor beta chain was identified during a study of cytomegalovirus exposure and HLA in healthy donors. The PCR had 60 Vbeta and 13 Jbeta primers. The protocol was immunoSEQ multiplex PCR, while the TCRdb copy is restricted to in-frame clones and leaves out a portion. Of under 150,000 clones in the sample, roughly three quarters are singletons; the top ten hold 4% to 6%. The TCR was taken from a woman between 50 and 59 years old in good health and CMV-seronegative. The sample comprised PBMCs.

CDR3 coding DNA: TGTGCCTGGAGTTCCGGGGGGCAAGAGACCCAGTACTTC. It yields the protein CAWSSGGQETQYF. The V gene is TRBV30, the J gene TRBJ2-5, with TRBD2 identical over 7 bases. CDR1 is GTSNPN, CDR2 SVGIG, per germline (reference sequence). The CDR3 spans 13 residues. J gave up 2 bases and V 2 bases, and 2 bases lay outside the gene matches. Supplemented by reference TRBV30 and TRBJ2-5, the full variable domain reads SQTIHQWPATLVQPVGSPLSLECTVEGTSNPNLYWYRQAAGRGLQLLFYSVGIGQISSEVPQNLSASRPQDRQFILSSKKLLLSDSGFYLCAWSSGGQETQYFGPGTRLLVL.